This TCR beta chain was retrieved from a study of CXCR3-negative and CXCR3-positive naive CD8 T cells. Study information: Roughly 1.5 +/- 0.3 million TRB reads came from each library, giving around 140 million in total. Study results and limitations: Between one naive subset and the other, surface CD5 was comparable, and TCR strength was inferred from TRB CDR3 properties. Both naive subsets showed comparably high diversity, and memory CD8+ cells showed much lower diversity. Comparison of naive cells showed more hydrophobic TRB CDR3s in CXCR3-positive than in CXCR3-negative naive cells.

On this clonotype itself: Its matching antigen is unknown.

Germline lookup yields CDR1 LNHNV and CDR2 YYDKDF (reference sequence). The CDR3 length is 17 residues. UMI-labeled 5' RACE yielded the TRB cDNA libraries. TCRdb reprocessed the 5' RACE reads and keeps a single row for each CDR3 protein, giving no DNA. The repertoire table contains about 120,000 distinct CDR3 sequences. The J gene is TRBJ1-5, the V gene TRBV15; TCRdb gives TRBD1 as the D gene, but with no DNA this cannot be confirmed. The sequenced material came from naive CXCR3+ CD8+ T cells from blood. Indicated subset: CD45RO-CCR7+CD27+CD95- naive CD8+ T cells expressing CXCR3 (TNR3+). The receptor was isolated from a human donor in good health. Some clones in this sample may be carry-over from other donors' samples. The CDR3 region is CATTDGSGGGLGQPQHF.